This T cell receptor (beta chain) was sequenced during a study of T cell responses to AZD1222 COVID-19 vaccine. Assay used: immunoSEQ multiplex PCR; TCRdb lists only in-frame clones, some missing. The data show about 120,000 clones, around 90% seen once. Regarding the study as a whole: Dominant at 160-218 and 743-854, vaccine-associated CD4 TCRs also spanned spike. Scientists sampled the repertoires only once the peak T cell response had passed. Donors skewed white British and female; clonal diversity was possibly underestimated. Among AZD1222 vaccinees, only five to seven were seropositive at baseline.

Notes on this clone: The antigen remains undetermined.

The sequence was obtained from an adult in good health. The sample consisted of peripheral blood, taken on day 0 of AZD1222 vaccination.

The chain's CDR3 is CASLLANTGELFF. As DNA, the CDR3 is TGTGCCAGCCTCCTCGCGAACACCGGGGAGCTGTTTTTT. The V call is TRBV27, the J call TRBJ2-2; D ambiguous. The CDR3 runs to 13 residues. Trimming left V 8 bases short and J 0 bases short, with 7 bases between. Germline values: CDR1 MNHEY, CDR2 SMNVEV (reference sequence).